This T cell receptor beta chain originates from a study of beta chain features in type 1 diabetes. This clone was picked up a small number of times. cDNA synthesis used the whole RNA isolate, giving expressed TCRB sequences. The table came from immunoSEQ multiplex PCR; TCRdb's copy has only in-frame clones and leaves some out. This table holds almost 350,000 clones, roughly 8% found once. After removal of 6 bases from V and 1 base from J, the junction contained 5 bases not matched to a gene. This CDR3 region has 14 residues. Germline V gene sequence: CDR1 MNHEY, CDR2 SVGAGI. The chain links TRBV6-5 to TRBJ2-7; 8 bases agree with TRBD1. Sequences were obtained from central memory CD4+ T cells from blood. The TCR comes from a woman aged 18 to 35 in good health. The CDR3 spells CASSPRQGSYEQYF. The CDR3 nucleotides are TGTGCCAGCAGCCCTCGACAGGGGTCCTACGAGCAGTACTTC.